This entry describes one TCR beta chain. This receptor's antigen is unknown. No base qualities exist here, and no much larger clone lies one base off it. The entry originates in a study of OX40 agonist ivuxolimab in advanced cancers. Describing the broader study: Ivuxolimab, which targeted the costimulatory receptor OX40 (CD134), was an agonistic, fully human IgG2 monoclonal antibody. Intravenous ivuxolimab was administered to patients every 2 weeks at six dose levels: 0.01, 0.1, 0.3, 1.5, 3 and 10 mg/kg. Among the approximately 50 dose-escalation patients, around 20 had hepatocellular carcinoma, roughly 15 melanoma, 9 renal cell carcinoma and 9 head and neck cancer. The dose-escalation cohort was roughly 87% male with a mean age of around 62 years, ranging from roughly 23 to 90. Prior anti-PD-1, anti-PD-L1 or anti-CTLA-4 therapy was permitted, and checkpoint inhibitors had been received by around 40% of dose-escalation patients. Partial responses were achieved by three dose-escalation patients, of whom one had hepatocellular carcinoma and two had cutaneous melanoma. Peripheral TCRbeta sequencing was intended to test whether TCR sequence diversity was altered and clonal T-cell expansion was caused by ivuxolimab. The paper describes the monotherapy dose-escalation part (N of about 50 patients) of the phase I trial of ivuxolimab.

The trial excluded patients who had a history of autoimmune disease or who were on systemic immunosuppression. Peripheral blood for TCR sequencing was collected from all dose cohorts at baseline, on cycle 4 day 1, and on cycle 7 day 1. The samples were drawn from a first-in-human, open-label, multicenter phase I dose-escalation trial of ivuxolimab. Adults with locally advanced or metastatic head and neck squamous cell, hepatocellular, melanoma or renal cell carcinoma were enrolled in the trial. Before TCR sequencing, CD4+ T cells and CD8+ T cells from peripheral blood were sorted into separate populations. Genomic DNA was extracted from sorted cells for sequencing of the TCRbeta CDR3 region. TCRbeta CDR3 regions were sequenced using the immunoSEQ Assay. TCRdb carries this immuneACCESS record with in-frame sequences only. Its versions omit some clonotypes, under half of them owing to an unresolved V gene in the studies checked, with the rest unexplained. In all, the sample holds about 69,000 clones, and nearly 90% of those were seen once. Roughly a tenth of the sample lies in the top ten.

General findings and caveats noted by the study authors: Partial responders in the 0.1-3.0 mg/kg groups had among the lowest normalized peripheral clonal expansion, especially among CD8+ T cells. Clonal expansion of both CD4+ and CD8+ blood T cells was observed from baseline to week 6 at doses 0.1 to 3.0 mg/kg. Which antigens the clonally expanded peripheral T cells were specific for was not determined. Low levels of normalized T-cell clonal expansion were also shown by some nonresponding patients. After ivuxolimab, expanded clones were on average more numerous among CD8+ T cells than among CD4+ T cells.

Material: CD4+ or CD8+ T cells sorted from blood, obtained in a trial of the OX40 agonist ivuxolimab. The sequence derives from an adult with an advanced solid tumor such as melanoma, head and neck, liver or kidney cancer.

The CDR3 protein is CASSSRGGRGREQYF. In nucleotide form, the sequence is TGTGCCAGCAGCTCTCGGGGCGGGAGGGGGCGGGAGCAGTACTTC. Recombination joined TRBV11-3 with TRBJ2-7; 9 bases in between match TRBD2. The CDR3 covers 15 residues, taking in both the cysteine and the phenylalanine. Only the CDR3 portion is preserved as DNA: 45 bases, with reading frame beginning at the first base. Sequences SGHNT (CDR1) and YENEEA (CDR2) are obtained from the germline V gene. After removal of 4 bases from V and 7 bases from J, the junction retains 11 bases not matched to a gene. Outside the CDR3, residues come from the reference TRBV11-3 and TRBJ2-7 proteins, so the full variable domain is: EAGVVQSPRYKIIEKKQPVAFWCNPISGHNTLYWYLQNLGQGPELLIRYENEEAVDDSQLPKDRFSAERLKGVDSTLKIQPAELGDSAVYLCASSSRGGRGREQYFGPGTRLTVT.